Many counts were recorded for the clone carrying this TCR beta chain. Its antigen is as yet unknown. All patients were untreated before thyroid surgery. As handled by the study authors: Differences in CDR3 between clinicopathological groups were drawn on to build a classifier intended to discriminate distant-metastatic papillary thyroid cancer patients. TCRdb reprocessed the PCR reads via MiXCR. TCRdb, rather than the study authors, made the V and J calls. Among some 17,000 clones listed, roughly 23% were seen once. This CDR3 has 13 residues. Trimming removed 2 bases from V and 14 bases from J, with 13 bases in between. Per the germline V gene, CDR1 is SNHLY and CDR2 is FYNNEI. This sample is drawn from a study of metastatic and nonmetastatic thyroid tumors. About the study: The comparison covered peripheral blood and tumor or nodule tissue in malignant and benign thyroid patients. General study points: Malignant tumors reportedly showed significantly higher TCR beta diversity than benign nodules in both blood and tumor.

The V call is TRBV2, the J call TRBJ1-6; D is possibly TRBD1 (6 bases). The clonotype was recovered from a male donor with papillary thyroid cancer or a benign thyroid nodule (not recorded which). Some clones in this sample may be carry-over from other donors' samples. Sequences were obtained from blood. CDR3 nucleotides: TGTGCCAGCAGTGAACAGGGGCTCTCTTCCCTCCACTTT. Amino acid sequence: CASSEQGLSSLHF.